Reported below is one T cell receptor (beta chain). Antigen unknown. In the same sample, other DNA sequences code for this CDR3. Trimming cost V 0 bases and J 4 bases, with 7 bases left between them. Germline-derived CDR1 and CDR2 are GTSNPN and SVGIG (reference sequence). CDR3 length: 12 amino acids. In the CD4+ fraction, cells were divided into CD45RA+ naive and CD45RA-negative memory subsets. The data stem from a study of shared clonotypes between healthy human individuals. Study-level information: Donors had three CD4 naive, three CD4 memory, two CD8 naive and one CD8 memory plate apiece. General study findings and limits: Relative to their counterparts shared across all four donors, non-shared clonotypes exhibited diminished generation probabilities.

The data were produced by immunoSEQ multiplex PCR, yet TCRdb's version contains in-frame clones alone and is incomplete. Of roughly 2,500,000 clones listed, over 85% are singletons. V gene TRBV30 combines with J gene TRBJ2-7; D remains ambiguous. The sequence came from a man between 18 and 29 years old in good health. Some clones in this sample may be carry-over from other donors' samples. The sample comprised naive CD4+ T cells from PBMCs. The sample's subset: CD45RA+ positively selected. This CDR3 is CAWSVLPYEQYF. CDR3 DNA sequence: TGTGCCTGGAGTGTACTACCTTACGAGCAGTACTTC. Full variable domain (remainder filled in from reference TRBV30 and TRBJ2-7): SQTIHQWPATLVQPVGSPLSLECTVEGTSNPNLYWYRQAAGRGLQLLFYSVGIGQISSEVPQNLSASRPQDRQFILSSKKLLLSDSGFYLCAWSVLPYEQYFGPGTRLTVT.